This T cell receptor beta chain emerged from a study of cytomegalovirus exposure and HLA in healthy donors. Study-wide points: A later analysis, which compared TCR beta chains of equal frequency, found the HLA-associated ones more clonally expanded. Some V segments, including TRBV6-2 and TRBV6-3, were excluded as indistinguishable.

In regard to this clone: Its cognate antigen is unknown.

The trim removed 3 bases at V and 6 bases at J, leaving 10 bases unmatched. CDR1 is SNHLY, CDR2 FYNNEI, per germline. This CDR3 has 15 residues. The PCR had 60 Vbeta and 13 Jbeta primers. Sequencing used immunoSEQ multiplex PCR; TCRdb keeps in-frame clones, though not all of them. The sample has 150,000 or so clones, approximately 70% seen once; the top ten hold about 4.5%. The J gene is TRBJ1-2, the V gene TRBV2; 7 positions agree with TRBD1. This TCR was sampled from a man between 18 and 35 years old in good health and CMV-seropositive. The sequencing sample was made of PBMCs. CDR3 bases: TGTGCCAGCAGTGATCCTGGGGGGACAGTGGATGGCTACACCTTC. It encodes CASSDPGGTVDGYTF.